This note documents a single TCR beta chain sequence. These data are taken from a study of shared clonotypes between healthy human individuals. Per the germline V gene, CDR1 is ENHRY and CDR2 is SYGVKD. The CDR3 runs 14 residues. V dropped 6 bases and J dropped 4 bases, with 16 bases sitting between them. Clones were read by immunoSEQ multiplex PCR, and TCRdb kept only the in-frame ones, dropping some. The top ten hold under 15% of the sample, which has 450,000 to 550,000 clones, around 74% seen once. This TCR was sampled from a woman in her forties in good health. Some clones in this sample may be carry-over from other donors' samples. The rearrangement joins TRBV10-3 to TRBJ2-7; D tentatively reads TRBD1 or TRBD2 (5 bases each). Sequences were obtained from PBMCs. The CDR3 here is CAIRGRAPAYEQYF. The CDR3 DNA reads as TGTGCCATCAGGGGGCGGGCACCTGCTTACGAGCAGTACTTC.